Included here is one TCR beta chain sequence, with context. Investigators divided CD4+ cells into CD45RA+ naive and CD45RA-negative memory subsets. The sample belongs to a study of shared clonotypes between healthy human individuals. The J segment lost 5 bases and the V segment lost 4 bases, leaving 11 bases of the junction unmatched. Germline V CDR1 and CDR2: SGDLS, YYNGEE. This CDR3 is 15 amino acids long. The protocol was immunoSEQ multiplex PCR, while the TCRdb copy is restricted to in-frame clones and leaves out a portion. The sample records almost 750,000 clones, just under 75% being singletons.

The clonotype comes from a woman in her twenties or thirties in good health. The chain is built from TRBV9 and TRBJ1-1; 7 nucleotides match TRBD1. The sample was memory CD4+ T cells sorted from blood. Indicated subset: CD45RA-negative fraction. The CDR3 sequence: CASSPRGQGGTEAFF. CDR3 nucleotide sequence: TGTGCCAGCAGCCCTAGGGGGCAGGGAGGGACTGAAGCTTTCTTT.